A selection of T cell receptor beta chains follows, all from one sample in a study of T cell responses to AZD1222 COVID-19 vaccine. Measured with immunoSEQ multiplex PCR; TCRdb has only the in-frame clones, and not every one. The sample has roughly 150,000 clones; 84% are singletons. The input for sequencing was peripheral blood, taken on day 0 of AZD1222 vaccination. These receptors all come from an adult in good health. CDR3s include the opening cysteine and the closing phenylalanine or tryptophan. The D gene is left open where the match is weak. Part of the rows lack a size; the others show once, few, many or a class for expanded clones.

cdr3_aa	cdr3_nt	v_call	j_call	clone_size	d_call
CASSPRAAETQYF	TGCGCCAGCAGCCCTCGGGCGGCAGAGACCCAGTACTTC	TRBV5-1	TRBJ2-5	.	.
CASSLDLNRVLSGANVLTF	TGTGCCAGCAGCTTAGATCTGAACAGGGTGCTGTCTGGGGCCAACGTCCTGACTTTC	TRBV11-2	TRBJ2-6	.	.
CSVEPGSRNTEAFF	TGCAGCGTTGAGCCCGGGAGTAGGAACACTGAAGCTTTCTTT	TRBV29-1	TRBJ1-1	once	.
CASSLGLPVDRQFF	TGTGCCAGCAGCTTAGGCCTCCCGGTGGATAGGCAGTTCTTC	TRBV7-8	TRBJ2-1	few	.
CASRDRQGSNQPQHF	TGTGCCAGCAGGGACCGACAGGGTAGCAATCAGCCCCAGCATTTT	TRBV7-2	TRBJ1-5	few	TRBD1
CASNPQPPEDTQYF	TGTGCCAGCAACCCACAGCCTCCTGAGGATACGCAGTATTTT	TRBV6-5	TRBJ2-3	.	.
CASRRKTGAGNTIYF	TGTGCCAGCAGACGGAAAACAGGGGCCGGAAACACCATATATTTT	TRBV28	TRBJ1-3	.	TRBD1
CASSDMAAYTEAFF	TGTGCCAGCAGTGATATGGCAGCTTACACTGAAGCTTTCTTT	TRBV6-1	TRBJ1-1	.	.
CASSLVPTEAFF	TGTGCCAGCAGCTTAGTTCCCACTGAAGCTTTCTTT	TRBV5-5	TRBJ1-1	.	.
CASSLASVNTEAFF	TGTGCCAGCAGCTTAGCATCAGTGAACACTGAAGCTTTCTTT	TRBV7-8	TRBJ1-1	.	.
CASSIGQNNEQFF	TGTGCCAGTAGTATAGGACAGAACAATGAGCAGTTCTTC	TRBV19	TRBJ2-1	few	.
CASSYSVGRPGNTIYF	TGTGCCAGCAGTTACAGCGTCGGGAGGCCTGGAAACACCATATATTTT	TRBV6-5	TRBJ1-3	.	.
CASSLRPLGGYGYTF	TGTGCCAGCAGCCTAAGACCCTTGGGGGGCTATGGCTACACCTTC	TRBV6-5	TRBJ1-2	.	.
CASSWDRLTDTQYF	TGTGCCAGCAGCTGGGACAGACTCACAGATACGCAGTATTTT	TRBV27	TRBJ2-3	.	TRBD1
CASSSQQGTGELFF	TGCGCCAGCAGCTCCCAACAGGGCACCGGGGAGCTGTTTTTT	TRBV5-1	TRBJ2-2	.	.
CASSPSSGRSGYTF	TGTGCCAGCAGTCCCTCCTCGGGGAGGAGTGGCTACACCTTC	TRBV28	TRBJ1-2	.	.
CASSYLGTGKGDGYTF	TGTGCCAGCAGTTACTTAGGGACAGGGAAAGGAGATGGCTACACCTTC	TRBV6-5	TRBJ1-2	few	TRBD1
CASSPRSGEKLFF	TGTGCCAGCAGCCCCCGGTCAGGTGAAAAACTGTTTTTT	TRBV7-3	TRBJ1-4	.	.
CASRTAYNYGYTF	TGTGCCAGCAGGACAGCTTATAACTATGGCTACACCTTC	TRBV28	TRBJ1-2	.	.
CASSESGMSYGYTF	TGTGCCAGCAGTGAATCTGGGATGTCCTATGGCTACACCTTC	TRBV25-1	TRBJ1-2	.	.
CAIDGDSGYGYTF	TGTGCCATAGACGGGGACTCGGGGTATGGCTACACCTTC	TRBV10-3	TRBJ1-2	.	.
CASSLDRVISPLHF	TGTGCCAGCAGTTTAGATAGGGTAATTTCACCCCTCCACTTT	TRBV6-5	TRBJ1-6	.	.
CAIKDGRGSGNTIYF	TGTGCCATCAAAGACGGCAGGGGGTCTGGAAACACCATATATTTT	TRBV10-3	TRBJ1-3	.	TRBD1
CASSPPRGGGSYNSPLHF	TGTGCCAGCAGCCCCCCCCGAGGCGGGGGCTCCTATAATTCACCCCTCCACTTT	TRBV5-6	TRBJ1-6	.	.
CASSLDPGGADEKLFF	TGCGCCAGCAGCTTGGACCCAGGGGGCGCAGATGAAAAACTGTTTTTT	TRBV5-1	TRBJ1-4	.	TRBD1
CAISDRTGGNYGYTF	TGTGCCATCAGCGATAGGACAGGGGGGAACTATGGCTACACCTTC	TRBV10-3	TRBJ1-2	.	TRBD1
CASSLVDRGIQYF	TGTGCCAGCAGCTTAGTAGACAGGGGCATTCAGTACTTC	TRBV7-8	TRBJ2-4	once	TRBD1
CASSSEQGSAFF	TGTGCCAGCAGTTCCGAACAGGGTTCAGCTTTCTTT	TRBV12-3/TRBV12-4	TRBJ1-1	.	.
CASSRGGSTNEKLFF	TGTGCCAGCAGCCGCGGGGGGTCAACTAATGAAAAACTGTTTTTT	TRBV7-3	TRBJ1-4	.	.
CASSKTGNQPQHF	TGTGCCAGCAGTAAAACAGGGAATCAGCCCCAGCATTTT	TRBV6-5	TRBJ1-5	once	.
CASSFGDVNQPQHF	TGTGCCAGCAGTTTTGGGGACGTAAATCAGCCCCAGCATTTT	TRBV28	TRBJ1-5	.	.
CASSFRGRDGYTF	TGTGCCAGCAGTTTCAGGGGGCGTGATGGCTACACCTTC	TRBV28	TRBJ1-2	once	TRBD1
CAWTPGTVYEQYF	TGTGCCTGGACCCCCGGGACGGTTTACGAGCAGTACTTC	TRBV30	TRBJ2-7	few	.
CASSRTGLAINNEQFF	TGCGCCAGCAGCCGAACGGGACTAGCAATCAACAATGAGCAGTTCTTC	TRBV5-1	TRBJ2-1	.	TRBD2
CASSPSGGAFGELFF	TGTGCCAGCAGCCCGAGCGGGGGGGCCTTCGGGGAGCTGTTTTTT	TRBV28	TRBJ2-2	.	TRBD2
CASSQGRTVGNTIYF	TGTGCCAGCAGCCAAGGACGGACGGTGGGGAACACCATATATTTT	TRBV3-1/TRBV3-2	TRBJ1-3	.	.
CASSIFNGDSPNYGYTF	TGTGCCAGCAGCATATTCAATGGGGACAGTCCTAACTATGGCTACACCTTC	TRBV28	TRBJ1-2	.	TRBD1
CASSPRSLGRTYNSPLHF	TGTGCCAGCAGCCCCCGTAGTTTGGGAAGGACCTATAATTCACCCCTCCACTTT	TRBV7-6	TRBJ1-6	.	.
CAIRVSTDTQYF	TGTGCCATCAGGGTTAGCACAGATACGCAGTATTTT	TRBV10-3	TRBJ2-3	.	.
CASSLDGRSQETQYF	TGCGCCAGCAGCTTGGATGGCAGGTCTCAAGAGACCCAGTACTTC	TRBV5-1	TRBJ2-5	.	.
CASSPGLLSVYGYTF	TGTGCCAGCAGTCCGGGACTCCTTAGCGTCTATGGCTACACCTTC	TRBV6-5	TRBJ1-2	.	.
CASSRRDRESYGYTF	TGTGCCAGTAGTCGCCGGGACAGAGAGTCCTATGGCTACACCTTC	TRBV19	TRBJ1-2	few	TRBD1
CASSTIKTVVSQPQHF	TGTGCCAGTAGTACGATTAAGACCGTTGTGAGCCAGCCCCAGCATTTT	TRBV19	TRBJ1-5	.	.
CASTIKGTGTGGTEAFF	TGCGCCAGTACTATAAAGGGGACAGGGACCGGGGGGACTGAAGCTTTCTTT	TRBV5-1	TRBJ1-1	.	TRBD1